This T cell receptor (beta chain) comes out of a study of human T cells and chemical hapten exposure. Study summary: A roughly 2 cm by roughly 2 cm inner upper arm patch received 2% DPC for sensitization. Doses of diphenylcyclopropenone went to the patients' scalps weekly throughout the roughly 22-week study. Study outcomes and limitations: Clustering by CDR3 similarity yielded significantly more large clusters from expanded TCRs than controls.

Time point of the sample: pre-sensitization, week 0. Treatment noted: therapeutic diphenylcyclopropenone sensitization with weekly scalp DPC. The CDR3 has 12 residues. Trimming stripped 3 bases from V and 6 bases from J, with 6 bases between. Germline CDR1 KGHSH, CDR2 LQKENI. Points on this clonotype: Its antigen is as yet unknown.

In the authors' workflow: With a range of 23,224 to 690,600, the median per sample was roughly 95,000 TCRs. In TCRdb, the RACE reads were re-called with MiXCR into one record per CDR3 protein. The V and J calls reflect TCRdb's pipeline rather than the authors' work. The sample lists 150,000 to 200,000 distinct CDR3 sequences, nearly 30% seen once, with just under 3% in the top ten. The chain couples TRBV18 to TRBJ1-5; no firm D call. The origin of this receptor is a woman aged 25 to 39 with alopecia areata. Some clones in this sample may be carry-over from other donors' samples. This specimen was whole blood, taken in connection with sensitization to the hapten diphenylcyclopropenone (DPC). The CDR3 loop is CASSPAGQPQHF. The CDR3 coding sequence is TGTGCCAGCTCACCCGCAGGTCAGCCCCAGCATTTT.